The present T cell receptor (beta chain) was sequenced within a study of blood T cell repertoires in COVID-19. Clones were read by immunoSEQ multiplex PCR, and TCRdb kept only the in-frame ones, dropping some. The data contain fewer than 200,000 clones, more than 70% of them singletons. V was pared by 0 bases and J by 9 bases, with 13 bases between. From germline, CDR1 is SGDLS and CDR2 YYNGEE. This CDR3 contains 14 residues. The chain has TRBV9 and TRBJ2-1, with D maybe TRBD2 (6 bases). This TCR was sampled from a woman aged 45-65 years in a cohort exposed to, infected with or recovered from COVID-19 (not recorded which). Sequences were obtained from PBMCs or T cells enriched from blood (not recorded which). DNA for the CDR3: TGTGCCAGCAGCGTAGTCGGGAGCTACGGTGAGCAGTTCTTC. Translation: CASSVVGSYGEQFF.